This T cell receptor beta chain was sequenced in a study of T cells after yellow fever vaccination. The overall study: SMART-Seq v4 Ultra Low Input served to prepare low-cell-number fractions.

The table lists this clonotype with many counts. TCRdb re-analysed the 5' RACE reads in MiXCR, keeping a single row per CDR3 protein. Altogether about 68,000 distinct CDR3 sequences are present, over 6% being singletons, with the ten largest covering about 40%. Trimming at V came to 4 bases and at J to 4 bases, leaving 7 bases not matched to a gene. This CDR3 spans 16 amino acids. The germline CDR1 and CDR2 sequences are LNHNV and YYDKDF (reference sequence). The chain recombines TRBV15 with TRBJ2-3; TRBD1 agrees at 11 bases. Sequencing was performed on CD8+ T cells sorted from PBMCs, taken roughly 45 days after the first yellow fever vaccination. The receptor comes from a man between 18 and 35 years old who received the YFV17D yellow fever vaccine. This CDR3 is CATSNAPGQGADTQYF. The CDR3 nucleotides are TGTGCCACCAGCAACGCGCCGGGACAGGGGGCAGATACGCAGTATTTT. The full variable domain, completed using reference TRBV15 and TRBJ2-3, is DAMVIQNPRYQVTQFGKPVTLSCSQTLNHNVMYWYQQKSSQAPKLLFHYYDKDFNNEADTPDNFQSRRPNTSFCFLDIRSPGLGDTAMYLCATSNAPGQGADTQYFGPGTRLTVL.